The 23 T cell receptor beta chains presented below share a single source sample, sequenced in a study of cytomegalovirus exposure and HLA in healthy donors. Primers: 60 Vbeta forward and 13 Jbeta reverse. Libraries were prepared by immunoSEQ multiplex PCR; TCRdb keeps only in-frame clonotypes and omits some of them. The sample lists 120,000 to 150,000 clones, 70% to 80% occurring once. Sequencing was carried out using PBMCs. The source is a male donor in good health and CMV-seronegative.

The CDR3 sequence: CASSLNSGEAEAFF. CDR3 DNA sequence: TGTGCCAGCAGCTTAAACTCGGGGGAAGCTGAAGCTTTCTTT. V gene TRBV7-9 combines with J gene TRBJ1-1, with D possibly matching TRBD1 (5 bases). The length of the CDR3 is 14 residues. Germline V gives CDR1 SEHNR, CDR2 FQNEAQ (reference sequence). Trimming removed 2 bases from V and 6 bases from J, with 13 bases in between.

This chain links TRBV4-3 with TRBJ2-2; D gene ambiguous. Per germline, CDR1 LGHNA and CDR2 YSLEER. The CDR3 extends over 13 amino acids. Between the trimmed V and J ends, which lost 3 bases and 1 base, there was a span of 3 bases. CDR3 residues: CASSHGNTGELFF. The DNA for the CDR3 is TGCGCCAGCAGCCACGGGAACACCGGGGAGCTGTTTTTT.

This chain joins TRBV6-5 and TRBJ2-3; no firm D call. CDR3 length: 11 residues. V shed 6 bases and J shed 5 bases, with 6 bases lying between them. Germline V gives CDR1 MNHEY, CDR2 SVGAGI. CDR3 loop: CASRRGDTQYF. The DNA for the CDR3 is TGTGCCAGCAGAAGAGGAGATACGCAGTATTTT.

The CDR3 region is CASSLSRGGTEAFF. CDR3 coding DNA: TGTGCCAGCAGTTTATCTCGGGGGGGTACTGAAGCTTTCTTT. The chain uses TRBV28 and TRBJ1-1, with D tentatively TRBD1 (5 bases). The CDR3 has 14 residues. Germline V lookup: CDR1 MDHEN, CDR2 SYDVKM. With 1 base removed from V and 5 bases from J, the gap between germline ends came to 11 bases.

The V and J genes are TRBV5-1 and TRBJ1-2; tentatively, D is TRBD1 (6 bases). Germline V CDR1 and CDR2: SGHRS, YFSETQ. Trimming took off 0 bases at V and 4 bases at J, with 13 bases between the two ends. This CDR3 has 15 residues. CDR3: CASSLGQAYLYGYTF. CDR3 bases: TGCGCCAGCAGCTTGGGACAGGCTTATCTCTATGGCTACACCTTC.

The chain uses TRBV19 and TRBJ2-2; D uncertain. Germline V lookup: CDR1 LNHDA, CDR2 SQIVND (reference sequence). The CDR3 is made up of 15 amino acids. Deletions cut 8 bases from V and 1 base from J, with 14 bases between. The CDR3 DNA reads TGTGCCAGTTCGCTCAATACACGGAACACCGGGGAGCTGTTTTTT. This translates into CASSLNTRNTGELFF.

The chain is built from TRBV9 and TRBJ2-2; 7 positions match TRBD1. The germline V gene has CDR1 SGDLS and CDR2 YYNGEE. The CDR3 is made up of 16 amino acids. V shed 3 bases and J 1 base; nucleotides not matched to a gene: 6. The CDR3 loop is CASSGTGTVNTGELFF. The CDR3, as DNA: TGTGCCAGCAGCGGCACCGGGACAGTGAACACCGGGGAGCTGTTTTTT.

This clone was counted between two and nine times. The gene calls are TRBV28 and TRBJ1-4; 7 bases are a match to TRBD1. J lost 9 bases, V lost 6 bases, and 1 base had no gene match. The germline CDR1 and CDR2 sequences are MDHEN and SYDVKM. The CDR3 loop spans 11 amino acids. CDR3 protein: CASRTGKKLFF. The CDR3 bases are TGTGCCAGCAGGACAGGGAAAAAACTGTTTTTT.

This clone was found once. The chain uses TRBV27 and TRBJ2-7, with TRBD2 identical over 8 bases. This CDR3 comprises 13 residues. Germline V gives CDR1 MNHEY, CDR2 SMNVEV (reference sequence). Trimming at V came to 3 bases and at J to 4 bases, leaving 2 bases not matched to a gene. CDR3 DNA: TGTGCCAGCAGTTTGTCGGGGGGGTACGAGCAGTACTTC. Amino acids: CASSLSGGYEQYF.

Written as DNA, the CDR3 is TGTGCCAGCAGTTTACCAAGCATGGCCAACGTCCTGACTTTC. Translated: CASSLPSMANVLTF. The V call is TRBV28, the J call TRBJ2-6, with D unresolved. The CDR3 is 14 amino acids. The V end was cut by 2 bases, the J end by 6 bases, with 8 bases between. CDR1 MDHEN and CDR2 SYDVKM come from the germline V gene.

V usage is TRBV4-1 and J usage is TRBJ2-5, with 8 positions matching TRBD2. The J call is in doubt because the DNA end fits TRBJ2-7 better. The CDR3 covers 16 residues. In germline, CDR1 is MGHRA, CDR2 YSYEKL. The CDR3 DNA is TGCGCCAGCAGCCAAGATGGGCTCGGGGGGGCCTCCGAGCAGTACTTC. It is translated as CASSQDGLGGASEQYF.

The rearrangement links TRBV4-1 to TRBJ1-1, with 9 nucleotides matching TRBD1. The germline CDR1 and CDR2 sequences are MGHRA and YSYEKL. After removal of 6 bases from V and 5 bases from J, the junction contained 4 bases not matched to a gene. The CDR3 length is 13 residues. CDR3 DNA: TGCGCCAGCAGTTACAGGGGGCATACTGAAGCTTTCTTT. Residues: CASSYRGHTEAFF.

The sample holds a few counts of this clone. Written as DNA, the CDR3 is TGCGCCAGCAGCTTGGAAACGGGGTCGCCCACAGATACGCAGTATTTT. It translates to CASSLETGSPTDTQYF. This rearrangement joins TRBV5-1 to TRBJ2-3; a weak D match, TRBD2 (5 bases). This CDR3 contains 16 residues. CDR1 is SGHRS, CDR2 YFSETQ, per germline. The V and J ends lost 0 bases and 2 bases respectively, with 13 bases between them. Complete variable domain (other parts from reference TRBV5-1 and TRBJ2-3): KAGVTQTPRYLIKTRGQQVTLSCSPISGHRSVSWYQQTPGQGLQFLFEYFSETQRNKGNFPGRFSGRQFSNSRSEMNVSTLELGDSALYLCASSLETGSPTDTQYFGPGTRLTVL.

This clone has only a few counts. The CDR3 DNA is TGCGCCAGCAGCCAAGATTTACAGGGTGGAAACACCATATATTTT. Its translation: CASSQDLQGGNTIYF. The chain joins TRBV4-3 to TRBJ1-3; D is possibly TRBD1 (6 bases). This CDR3 region has 15 residues. Trimming stripped 0 bases from V and 3 bases from J, with 9 bases between. Germline assignment: CDR1 LGHNA and CDR2 YSLEER.

CDR3 in DNA: TGTGCCACCAGCAGAGCGGGAGCGGGGGGGCAAGAGCAGTACTTC. It yields the protein CATSRAGAGGQEQYF. V gene TRBV15 combines with J gene TRBJ2-7, with 10 bases aligning to TRBD2. CDR1 LNHNV and CDR2 YYDKDF come from the germline V gene (reference sequence). The CDR3 loop spans 15 amino acids. V lost 1 base and J lost 7; bases outside the gene matches: 7.

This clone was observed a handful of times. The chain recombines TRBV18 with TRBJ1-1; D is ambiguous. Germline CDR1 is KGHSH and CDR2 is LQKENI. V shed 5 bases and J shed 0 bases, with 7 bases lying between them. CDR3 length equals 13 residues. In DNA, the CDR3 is TGTGCCAGCTCATCAGATGTGAACACTGAAGCTTTCTTT. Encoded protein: CASSSDVNTEAFF.

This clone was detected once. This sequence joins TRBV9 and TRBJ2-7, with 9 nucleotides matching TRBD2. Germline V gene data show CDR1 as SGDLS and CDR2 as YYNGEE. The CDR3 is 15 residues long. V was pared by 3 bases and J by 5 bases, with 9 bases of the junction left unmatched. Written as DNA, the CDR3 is TGTGCCAGCAGCGCTGGGGGACTAGCCTTCGACGAGCAGTACTTC. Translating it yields CASSAGGLAFDEQYF.

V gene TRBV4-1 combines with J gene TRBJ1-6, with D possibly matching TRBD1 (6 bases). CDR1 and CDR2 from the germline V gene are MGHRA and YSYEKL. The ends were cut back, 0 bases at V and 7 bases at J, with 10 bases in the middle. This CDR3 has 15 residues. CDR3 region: CASSQEGAKNSPLHF. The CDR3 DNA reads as TGCGCCAGCAGCCAAGAGGGGGCGAAAAATTCACCCCTCCACTTT.

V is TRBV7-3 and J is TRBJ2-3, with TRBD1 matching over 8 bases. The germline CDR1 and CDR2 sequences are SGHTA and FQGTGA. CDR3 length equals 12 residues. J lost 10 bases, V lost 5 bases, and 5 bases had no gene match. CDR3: CASSPDRDPQYF. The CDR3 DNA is TGTGCCAGCAGCCCGGACAGGGATCCGCAGTATTTT.

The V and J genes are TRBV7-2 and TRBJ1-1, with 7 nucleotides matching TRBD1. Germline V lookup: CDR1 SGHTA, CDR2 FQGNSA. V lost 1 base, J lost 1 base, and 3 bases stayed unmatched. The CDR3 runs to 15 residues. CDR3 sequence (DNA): TGTGCCAGCAGCTTAGGCTGGACAGGGAACACTGAAGCTTTCTTT. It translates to CASSLGWTGNTEAFF.

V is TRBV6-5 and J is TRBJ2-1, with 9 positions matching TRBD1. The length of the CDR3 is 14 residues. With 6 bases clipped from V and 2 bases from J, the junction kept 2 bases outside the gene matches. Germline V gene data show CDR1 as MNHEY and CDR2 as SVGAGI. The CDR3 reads CASSRQGAYNEQFF. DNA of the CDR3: TGTGCCAGCAGCCGACAGGGGGCCTACAATGAGCAGTTCTTC.

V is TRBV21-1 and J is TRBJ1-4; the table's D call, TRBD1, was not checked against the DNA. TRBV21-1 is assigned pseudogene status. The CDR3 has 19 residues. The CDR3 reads CASSNRHYRGMVTNEKLFF. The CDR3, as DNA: TGTGCCAGCAGCAACCGACATTACAGGGGTATGGTAACTAATGAAAAACTGTTTTTT.

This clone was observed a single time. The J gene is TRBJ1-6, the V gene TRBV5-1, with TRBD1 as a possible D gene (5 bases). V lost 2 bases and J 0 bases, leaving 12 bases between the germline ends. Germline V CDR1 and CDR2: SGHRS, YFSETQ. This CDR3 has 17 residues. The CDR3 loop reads CASSLTGSSSYNSPLHF. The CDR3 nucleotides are TGCGCCAGCAGCTTAACAGGATCTAGCTCCTATAATTCACCCCTCCACTTT.